One T cell receptor (beta chain) is described in this entry. This entry is derived from a study of T cell responses to AZD1222 COVID-19 vaccine. This CDR3 is 12 amino acids long. Germline CDR1 SQVTM, CDR2 ANQGSEA. Trimming stripped 2 bases from V and 5 bases from J, with 9 bases between. Repertoires were generated with immunoSEQ multiplex PCR, while TCRdb's copy carries only in-frame clones and drops some. Seen here are about 39,000 clones, 88% observed once, and the top ten hold approximately 27%. The sequence was obtained from an adult who received the MenACWY meningococcal vaccine as a control. The sequences come from peripheral blood, collected 28 days after the second dose of the MenACWY control vaccine. The gene calls are TRBV29-1 and TRBJ1-2; a possible D gene is TRBD1 (6 bases). The CDR3 loop is CSVETGKYGYTF. The CDR3 DNA sequence: TGCAGCGTTGAAACAGGGAAATATGGCTACACCTTC.